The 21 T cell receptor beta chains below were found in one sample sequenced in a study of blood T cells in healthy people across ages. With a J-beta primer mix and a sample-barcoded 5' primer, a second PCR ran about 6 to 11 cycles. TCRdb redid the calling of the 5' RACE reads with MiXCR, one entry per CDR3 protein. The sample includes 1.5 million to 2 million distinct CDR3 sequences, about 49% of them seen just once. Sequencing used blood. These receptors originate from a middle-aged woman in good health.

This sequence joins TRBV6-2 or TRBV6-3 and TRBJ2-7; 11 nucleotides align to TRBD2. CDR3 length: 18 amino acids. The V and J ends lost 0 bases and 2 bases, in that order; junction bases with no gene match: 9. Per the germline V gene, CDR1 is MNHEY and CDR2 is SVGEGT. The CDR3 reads CASSYSLRLAGRPYEQYF. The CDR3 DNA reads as TGTGCCAGCAGTTACTCTCTCAGACTAGCGGGGCGCCCCTACGAGCAGTACTTC.

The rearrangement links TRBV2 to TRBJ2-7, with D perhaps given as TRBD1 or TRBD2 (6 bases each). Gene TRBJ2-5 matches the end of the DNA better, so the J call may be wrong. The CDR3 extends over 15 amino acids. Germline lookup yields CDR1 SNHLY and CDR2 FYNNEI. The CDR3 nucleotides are TGTGCCAGCAGTGAAGAGGGCAGAGGGGGGGAGACCCAGTACTTC. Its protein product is CASSEEGRGGETQYF.

The CDR3: CASSYLPKGGSDEQFF. The DNA for the CDR3 is TGTGCCAGCAGTTACCTACCGAAGGGCGGTAGCGATGAGCAGTTCTTC. J is TRBJ2-1 and V is TRBV6-5; TRBD2 might be the D (5 bases). The V gene's germline CDR1 is MNHEY and CDR2 SVGAGI. V was cut by 2 bases and J by 8 bases, with 19 bases left in between. The CDR3 is 16 residues long.

CDR3 protein: CASSPPLNYEQYF. In DNA form, the CDR3 reads TGTGCCAGCAGCCCCCCGTTAAACTACGAGCAGTACTTC. The chain couples TRBV7-6 to TRBJ2-4; D ambiguous. The DNA end lines up better with TRBJ2-7; the J call may be wrong. Germline CDR1 is SGHVS and CDR2 is FNYEAQ. The CDR3 runs to 13 residues.

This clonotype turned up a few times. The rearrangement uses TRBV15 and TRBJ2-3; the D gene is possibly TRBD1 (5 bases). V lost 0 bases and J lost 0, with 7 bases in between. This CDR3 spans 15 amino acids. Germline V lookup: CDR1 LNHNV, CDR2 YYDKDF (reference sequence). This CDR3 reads CATSRDGASTDTQYF. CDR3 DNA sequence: TGTGCCACCAGCAGAGATGGGGCTAGCACAGATACGCAGTATTTT.

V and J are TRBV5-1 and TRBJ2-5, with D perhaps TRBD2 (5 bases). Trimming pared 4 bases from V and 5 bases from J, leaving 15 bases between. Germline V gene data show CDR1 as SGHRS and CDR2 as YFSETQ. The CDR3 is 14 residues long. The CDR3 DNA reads TGCGCCAGCAGCCCCGGGATTTTGGGGGAGACCCAGTACTTC. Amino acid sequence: CASSPGILGETQYF. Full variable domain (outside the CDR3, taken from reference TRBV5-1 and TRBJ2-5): KAGVTQTPRYLIKTRGQQVTLSCSPISGHRSVSWYQQTPGQGLQFLFEYFSETQRNKGNFPGRFSGRQFSNSRSEMNVSTLELGDSALYLCASSPGILGETQYFGPGTRLLVL.

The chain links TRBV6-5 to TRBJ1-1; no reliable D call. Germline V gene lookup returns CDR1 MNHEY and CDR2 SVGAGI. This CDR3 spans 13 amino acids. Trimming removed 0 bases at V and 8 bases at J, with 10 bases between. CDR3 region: CASSYSTMREAFF. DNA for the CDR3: TGTGCCAGCAGTTACTCGACCATGAGGGAAGCTTTCTTT.

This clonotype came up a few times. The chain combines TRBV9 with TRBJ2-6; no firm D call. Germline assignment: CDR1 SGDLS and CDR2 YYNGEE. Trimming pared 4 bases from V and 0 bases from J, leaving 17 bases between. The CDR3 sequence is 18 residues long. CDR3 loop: CASSPLGQLLSGANVLTF. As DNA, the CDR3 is TGTGCCAGCAGCCCCCTCGGGCAGCTACTCTCTGGGGCCAACGTCCTGACTTTC.

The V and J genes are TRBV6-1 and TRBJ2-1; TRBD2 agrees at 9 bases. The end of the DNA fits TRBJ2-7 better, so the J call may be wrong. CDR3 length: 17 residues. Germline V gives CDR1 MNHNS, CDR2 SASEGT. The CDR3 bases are TGTGCCAGCAGTCGATTTGGTGGGACTAGCTCCTACAATGAGCAGTACTTC. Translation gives CASSRFGGTSSYNEQYF.

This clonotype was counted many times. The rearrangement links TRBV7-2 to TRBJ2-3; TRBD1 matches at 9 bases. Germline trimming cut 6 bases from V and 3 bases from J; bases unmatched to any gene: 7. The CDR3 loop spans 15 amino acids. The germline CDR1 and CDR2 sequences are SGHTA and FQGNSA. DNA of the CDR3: TGTGCCAGCAGTCCCCGACAGGGGGGGACAGATACGCAGTATTTT. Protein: CASSPRQGGTDTQYF.

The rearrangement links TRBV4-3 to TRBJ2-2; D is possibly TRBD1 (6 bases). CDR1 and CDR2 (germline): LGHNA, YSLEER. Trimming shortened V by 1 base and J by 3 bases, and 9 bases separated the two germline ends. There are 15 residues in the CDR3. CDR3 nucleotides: TGCGCCAGCAGCCAAGGGGACACCTACACCGGGGAGCTGTTTTTT. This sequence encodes CASSQGDTYTGELFF.

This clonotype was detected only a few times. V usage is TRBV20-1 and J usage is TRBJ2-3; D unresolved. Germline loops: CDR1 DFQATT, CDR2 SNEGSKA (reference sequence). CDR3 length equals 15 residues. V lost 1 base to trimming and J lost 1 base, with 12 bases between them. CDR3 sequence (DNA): TGCAGTGCTAGAGCGTCAGGTGTCCGCACAGATACGCAGTATTTT. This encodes CSARASGVRTDTQYF.

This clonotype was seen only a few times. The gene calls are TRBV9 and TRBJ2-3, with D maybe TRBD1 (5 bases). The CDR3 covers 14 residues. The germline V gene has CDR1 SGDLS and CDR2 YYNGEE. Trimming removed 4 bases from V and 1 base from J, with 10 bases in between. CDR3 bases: TGTGCCAGCAGCCCCGACAGCCGCACAGATACGCAGTATTTT. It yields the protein CASSPDSRTDTQYF.

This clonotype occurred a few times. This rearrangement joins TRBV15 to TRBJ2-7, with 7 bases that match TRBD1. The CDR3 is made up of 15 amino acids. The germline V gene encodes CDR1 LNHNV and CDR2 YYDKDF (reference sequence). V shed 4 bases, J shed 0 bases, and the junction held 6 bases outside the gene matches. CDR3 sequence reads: CATSKLRGLSYEQYF. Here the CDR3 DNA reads TGTGCCACCAGCAAGCTGAGGGGGCTCTCCTACGAGCAGTACTTC.

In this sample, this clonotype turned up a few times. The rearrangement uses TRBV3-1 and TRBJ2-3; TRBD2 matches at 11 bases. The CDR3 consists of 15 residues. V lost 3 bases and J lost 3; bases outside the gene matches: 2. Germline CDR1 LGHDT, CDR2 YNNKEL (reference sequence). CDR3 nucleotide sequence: TGTGCCAGCAGCCATAGCGGGGGGGCGACAGATACGCAGTATTTT. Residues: CASSHSGGATDTQYF.

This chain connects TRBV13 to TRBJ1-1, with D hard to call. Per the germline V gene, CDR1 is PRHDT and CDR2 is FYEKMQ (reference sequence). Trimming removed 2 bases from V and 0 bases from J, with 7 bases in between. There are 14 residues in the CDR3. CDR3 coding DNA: TGTGCCAGCAGCTTATACAGCATGAACACTGAAGCTTTCTTT. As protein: CASSLYSMNTEAFF.

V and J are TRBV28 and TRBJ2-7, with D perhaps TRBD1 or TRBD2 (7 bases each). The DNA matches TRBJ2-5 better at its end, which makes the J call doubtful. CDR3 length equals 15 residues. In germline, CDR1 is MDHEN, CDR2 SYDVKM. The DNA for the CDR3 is TGTGCCAGCAGTTTAGGGACAGTTAGCGGGGAGACCCAGTACTTC. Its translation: CASSLGTVSGETQYF.

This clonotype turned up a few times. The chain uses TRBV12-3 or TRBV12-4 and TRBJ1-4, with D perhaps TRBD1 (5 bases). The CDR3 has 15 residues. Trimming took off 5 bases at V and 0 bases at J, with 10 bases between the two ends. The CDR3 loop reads CASSGDRATNEKLFF. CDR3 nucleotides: TGTGCCAGCAGTGGGGACCGTGCAACTAATGAAAAACTGTTTTTT.

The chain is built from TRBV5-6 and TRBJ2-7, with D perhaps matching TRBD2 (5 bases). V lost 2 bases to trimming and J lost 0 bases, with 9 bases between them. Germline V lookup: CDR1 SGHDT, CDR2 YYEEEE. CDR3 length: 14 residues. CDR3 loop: CASSFRGFSYEQYF. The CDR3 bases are TGTGCCAGCAGCTTTAGAGGGTTCTCCTACGAGCAGTACTTC.

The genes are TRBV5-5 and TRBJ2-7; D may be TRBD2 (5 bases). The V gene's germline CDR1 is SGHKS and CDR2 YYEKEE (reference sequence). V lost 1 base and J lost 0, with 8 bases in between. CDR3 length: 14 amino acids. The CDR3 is CASSLYGDSYEQYF. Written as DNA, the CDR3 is TGTGCCAGCAGCTTGTACGGGGACTCCTACGAGCAGTACTTC. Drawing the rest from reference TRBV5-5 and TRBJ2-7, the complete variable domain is DAGVTQSPTHLIKTRGQQVTLRCSPISGHKSVSWYQQVLGQGPQFIFQYYEKEERGRGNFPDRFSARQFPNYSSELNVNALLLGDSALYLCASSLYGDSYEQYFGPGTRLTVT.

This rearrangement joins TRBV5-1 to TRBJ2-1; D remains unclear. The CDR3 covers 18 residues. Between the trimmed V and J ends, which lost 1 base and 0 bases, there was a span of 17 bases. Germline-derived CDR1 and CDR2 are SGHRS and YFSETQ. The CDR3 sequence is CASSLRVKGMSSYNEQFF. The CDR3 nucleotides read TGCGCCAGCAGCTTGCGTGTAAAGGGCATGAGCTCCTACAATGAGCAGTTCTTC.